This TCR beta chain derives from a study of molecular identifiers for immune sequencing clone quantification. Study-wide background: Sequencing covered four of five parts into which replicate RNA from roughly 18,000 or 92,000 naive CD8 cells was split.

Previously described methods and listed TCR primers were used for bulk TCR libraries. One entry per CDR3 protein results from TCRdb running MiXCR on the PCR reads. The top ten hold around 0.78% of the sample, which has hundreds of thousands of distinct CDR3 sequences, roughly 23% seen once. On this clonotype itself: As yet, its antigen is unknown. One junction end does not reproduce the germline sequence, and a read error may be involved.

Broader study findings: In a background of around 970,000 naive cells, spiked Jurkat TCR RNA from one cell was reportedly detectable. Underestimation of highly expanded clone sizes could arise where identical TCR molecules share a barcode.

This receptor was identified in a human donor in good health. Some libraries in this study had Jurkat cell RNA spiked in. The specimen sequenced was naive CD8+ T cells from blood, with Jurkat cell RNA spiked in. The subset denotes: FACS-sorted CD8+CD4-CCR7+CD45RA+ naive T cells.

The CDR3 sequence: CTSSRSDRGGETQYF. The DNA of the CDR3 is TGTACCAGCAGCCGATCGGACAGGGGTGGAGAGACCCAGTACTTC. This chain connects TRBV7-6 to TRBJ2-5; 9 nucleotides align to TRBD1. Per germline, CDR1 SGHVS and CDR2 FNYEAQ. The CDR3 contains 15 residues.